The 8 T cell receptor beta chains given below trace back to one sample, sequenced in a study of blood T cell repertoires in COVID-19. The table came from immunoSEQ multiplex PCR; TCRdb's copy has only in-frame clones and leaves some out. The table records roughly 270,000 clones, around 85% of them present only once. Sequencing was carried out using PBMCs or T cells enriched from blood (not recorded which). Receptors originate from a woman aged 45-60 years who had recovered from COVID-19.

This chain connects TRBV3-1 (or the pseudogene TRBV3-2) to TRBJ1-3; D is undetermined. The germline gives CDR1 LGHDT, CDR2 YNNKEL (reference sequence). V gave up 1 base and J gave up 0 bases, with 13 bases separating them. The CDR3 has 17 amino acids. DNA of the CDR3: TGTGCCAGCAGCCAAGTGCTTGGGAGCCACTCTGGAAACACCATATATTTT. Translated: CASSQVLGSHSGNTIYF.

The chain couples TRBV6-5 to TRBJ2-3; TRBD2 is a possible D gene (6 bases). V dropped 4 bases and J dropped 2 bases, with 16 bases sitting between them. The CDR3 extends over 16 amino acids. Germline lookup yields CDR1 MNHEY and CDR2 SVGAGI. As DNA, the CDR3 is TGTGCCAGCAGTTCCGTTCAGACTAGGGACACAGATACGCAGTATTTT. Translating it yields CASSSVQTRDTDTQYF.

This rearrangement joins TRBV5-1 to TRBJ1-3, with no clear D. The CDR3 consists of 15 residues. Between the trimmed V and J ends, which lost 0 bases and 0 bases, there was a span of 7 bases. The V gene's germline CDR1 is SGHRS and CDR2 YFSETQ. This CDR3 reads CASSLAGSSGNTIYF. In DNA form, the CDR3 reads TGCGCCAGCAGCTTGGCGGGGAGCTCTGGAAACACCATATATTTT.

The V gene is TRBV2, the J gene TRBJ2-3; 11 bases are shared with TRBD1. CDR1 is SNHLY, CDR2 FYNNEI, per germline. V gave up 5 bases and J gave up 3 bases; unmatched junction bases: 4. The CDR3 consists of 15 residues. The CDR3 protein is CASSRDRGGTDTQYF. The CDR3, as DNA: TGTGCCAGCAGTAGGGACAGGGGGGGAACAGATACGCAGTATTTT.

The chain employs TRBV27 and TRBJ1-5; D gene unclear. Germline V gives CDR1 MNHEY, CDR2 SMNVEV (reference sequence). Trimming stripped 6 bases from V and 9 bases from J, with 21 bases between. The CDR3 has 15 amino acids. The CDR3 protein is CASSKDSPLIRPQHF. DNA for the CDR3: TGTGCCAGCAGCAAAGACTCACCCCTTATTAGGCCCCAGCATTTT.

This CDR3 is CASSLGLAGVTVGTGELFF. The DNA of the CDR3 is TGTGCCAGCAGCTTGGGACTAGCGGGAGTAACCGTTGGCACCGGGGAGCTGTTTTTT. V is TRBV5-4 and J is TRBJ2-2; TRBD2 matches 12 bases. This CDR3 is 19 amino acids long. The V gene end was trimmed by 0 bases and the J gene end by 4 bases; junction bases not matched to a gene: 10. Germline-derived CDR1 and CDR2 are SGHNT and YYREEE (reference sequence).

The rearrangement uses TRBV5-4 and TRBJ1-2, with 7 bases matching TRBD1. CDR3 length: 15 residues. CDR1 and CDR2 from the germline V gene are SGHNT and YYREEE (reference sequence). V lost 3 bases and J lost 2; bases outside the gene matches: 7. The CDR3 DNA sequence: TGTGCCAGCAGCTCCCAGACAGGGATCAACTATGGCTACACCTTC. Translated: CASSSQTGINYGYTF.

The chain recombines TRBV3-1 (or the pseudogene TRBV3-2) with TRBJ2-1, with 10 positions matching TRBD2. J was trimmed by 8 bases and V by 0 bases; bases with no gene match: 7. Germline CDR1 LGHDT, CDR2 YNNKEL (reference sequence). CDR3 length: 16 amino acids. CDR3 residues: CASSQEALAGMDEQFF. DNA for the CDR3: TGTGCCAGCAGCCAAGAGGCACTAGCGGGGATGGATGAGCAGTTCTTC.